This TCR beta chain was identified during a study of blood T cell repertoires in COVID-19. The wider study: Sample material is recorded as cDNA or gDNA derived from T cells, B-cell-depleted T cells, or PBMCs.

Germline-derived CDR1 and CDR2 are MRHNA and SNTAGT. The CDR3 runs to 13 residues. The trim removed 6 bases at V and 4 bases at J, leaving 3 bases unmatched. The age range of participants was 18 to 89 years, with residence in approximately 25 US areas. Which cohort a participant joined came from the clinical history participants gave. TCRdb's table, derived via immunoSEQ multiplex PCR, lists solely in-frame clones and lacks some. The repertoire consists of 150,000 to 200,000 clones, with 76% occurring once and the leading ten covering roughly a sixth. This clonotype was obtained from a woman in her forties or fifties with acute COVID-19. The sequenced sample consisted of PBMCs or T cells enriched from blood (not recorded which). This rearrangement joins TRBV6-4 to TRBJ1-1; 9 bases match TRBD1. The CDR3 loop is CASRQGAVTEAFF. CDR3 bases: TGTGCCAGCAGACAGGGGGCGGTCACTGAAGCTTTCTTT.